The clone carrying this T cell receptor beta chain was recorded at least ten times. This sample is drawn from a study of T cell repertoires in cytomegalovirus infection. TCRdb independently ran MiXCR on the reads; one entry per CDR3 protein. The table shows 400,000 or so distinct CDR3 sequences, with over 15% occurring only once. The sequence was collected from a human donor in good health (CMV status not recorded). Some clones in this sample may be carry-over from other donors' samples. The specimen sequenced was PBMCs.

DNA for the CDR3: TGTGCCAGCAGCTTAGGAGGGGCTGGGACTCGAGCTTTCTTT. It codes for CASSLGGAGTRAFF. The chain uses TRBV7-6 and TRBJ1-1; possible D gene TRBD1, 5 bases. Germline CDR1 and CDR2: SGHVS and FNYEAQ. CDR3 length equals 14 residues. V lost 1 base, J lost 10 bases, and 16 bases lay in between.